One and the same sample provided the 23 T cell receptor beta chains below, sequenced in a study of T cell responses to AZD1222 COVID-19 vaccine. Assay used: immunoSEQ multiplex PCR; TCRdb lists only in-frame clones, some missing. The sample shows more than 85,000 clones, 70% to 90% of them seen only once. The sample consisted of peripheral blood, taken on day 0 of AZD1222 vaccination. Source of these receptors: an adult in good health.

This rearrangement joins TRBV7-3 to TRBJ1-1; 8 bases are a match to TRBD1. The CDR3 sequence is 17 residues long. Germline CDR1 reads SGHTA; CDR2 reads FQGTGA. V lost 3 bases, J lost 1 base, and 10 bases stayed unmatched. For the CDR3, the DNA is TGTGCCAGCAGCTTCAGGACAGGGCGATTTCAGAACACTGAAGCTTTCTTT. Translating it yields CASSFRTGRFQNTEAFF. Looking up the rest from reference TRBV7-3 and TRBJ1-1 gives the full variable domain: GAGVSQTPSNKVTEKGKYVELRCDPISGHTALYWYRQSLGQGPEFLIYFQGTGAADDSGLPNDRFFAVRPEGSVSTLKIQRTERGDSAVYLCASSFRTGRFQNTEAFFGQGTRLTVV.

The V gene is TRBV3-1 (or the pseudogene TRBV3-2), the J gene TRBJ1-1; tentatively, D is TRBD1 (6 bases). Germline V gene data show CDR1 as LGHDT and CDR2 as YNNKEL (reference sequence). The CDR3 length is 15 residues. Deletions cut 4 bases from V and 2 bases from J, with 14 bases between. The CDR3 loop reads CASSLRQVPNTEAFF. DNA of the CDR3: TGTGCCAGCAGCCTGCGACAGGTCCCAAACACTGAAGCTTTCTTT.

V gene TRBV19 combines with J gene TRBJ1-1, with TRBD1 matching 7 bases. The CDR3 has 18 amino acids. The V and J ends lost 3 bases and 0 bases, in that order; junction bases with no gene match: 13. Germline CDR1 is LNHDA and CDR2 is SQIVND (reference sequence). CDR3 region: CASSIYVGTARMNTEAFF. CDR3 in DNA: TGTGCCAGTAGTATTTACGTCGGGACAGCGAGGATGAACACTGAAGCTTTCTTT.

The V and J genes are TRBV18 and TRBJ2-1, with D uncertain. Deletions cut 3 bases from V and 10 bases from J, with 10 bases between. The CDR3 has 12 amino acids. Looked up from germline, CDR1 is KGHSH and CDR2 is LQKENI. DNA for the CDR3: TGTGCCAGCTCACCGACGGACGGGGAGCAGTTCTTC. Protein product: CASSPTDGEQFF.

V and J are TRBV18 and TRBJ1-4; D is ambiguous. The V gene lost 4 bases and the J gene lost 0 bases, with 9 bases spanning the gap. The length of the CDR3 is 15 residues. CDR1 KGHSH and CDR2 LQKENI come from the germline V gene. The CDR3 DNA reads TGTGCCAGCTCACGGTGGCCCGCAACTAATGAAAAACTGTTTTTT. Protein: CASSRWPATNEKLFF.

The chain links TRBV7-9 to TRBJ1-1; D is unclear. Per germline, CDR1 SEHNR and CDR2 FQNEAQ (reference sequence). Trimming took off 4 bases at V and 0 bases at J, with 6 bases between the two ends. The CDR3 is 13 amino acids. The CDR3 sequence is CASSSNMNTEAFF. CDR3 bases: TGTGCCAGCAGCTCGAATATGAACACTGAAGCTTTCTTT.

The chain links TRBV7-2 to TRBJ1-3; weak D call: TRBD1 (6 bases). The V gene's germline CDR1 is SGHTA and CDR2 FQGNSA. V lost 5 bases to trimming and J lost 0 bases, with 11 bases between them. The CDR3 has 15 amino acids. The CDR3 sequence: CASSDRGGSGNTIYF. Written as DNA, the CDR3 is TGTGCCAGCAGCGACAGAGGGGGCTCTGGAAACACCATATATTTT. Full variable domain (remainder filled in from reference TRBV7-2 and TRBJ1-3): GAGVSQSPSNKVTEKGKDVELRCDPISGHTALYWYRQSLGQGLEFLIYFQGNSAPDKSGLPSDRFSAERTGGSVSTLTIQRTQQEDSAVYLCASSDRGGSGNTIYFGEGSWLTVV.

The chain links TRBV7-6 to TRBJ2-2; D is possibly TRBD2 (5 bases). The CDR3 is made up of 16 amino acids. Germline CDR1 SGHVS, CDR2 FNYEAQ. V dropped 5 bases and J dropped 4 bases, with 17 bases sitting between them. CDR3 protein: CASSQTGNQPTGELFF. In DNA, the CDR3 is TGTGCCAGCAGCCAAACCGGGAACCAGCCCACCGGGGAGCTGTTTTTT.

The chain couples TRBV7-2 to TRBJ2-1, with 9 bases fitting TRBD1. Germline V CDR1 and CDR2: SGHTA, FQGNSA. The CDR3 covers 15 residues. After removal of 4 bases from V and 2 bases from J, the junction contained 3 bases not matched to a gene. The CDR3 DNA sequence: TGTGCCAGCAGCTCCGACAGGGGGACCTACAATGAGCAGTTCTTC. It encodes CASSSDRGTYNEQFF.

This chain uses TRBV15 with TRBJ2-3, with D unresolved. The germline V gene has CDR1 LNHNV and CDR2 YYDKDF (reference sequence). The CDR3 spans 13 residues. V gave up 0 bases and J gave up 4 bases, with 5 bases separating them. The CDR3 DNA follows: TGTGCCACCAGCAGAGATAGGCCAGATACGCAGTATTTT. Translating gives CATSRDRPDTQYF.

The chain has TRBV9 and TRBJ2-7, with D uncertain. The germline gives CDR1 SGDLS, CDR2 YYNGEE. V lost 4 bases and J lost 7, with 15 bases in between. The CDR3 is 13 residues long. The CDR3 spells CASSPRTLTEQYF. The CDR3 DNA is TGTGCCAGCAGCCCGAGGACCCTGACTGAGCAGTACTTC.

The V call is TRBV5-4, the J call TRBJ2-7, with D tentatively TRBD1 or TRBD2 (5 bases each). The CDR3 has 13 residues. V was clipped by 4 bases and J by 0 bases, with 8 bases between them. Germline V gene sequence: CDR1 SGHNT, CDR2 YYREEE (reference sequence). The CDR3 DNA reads TGTGCCAGCAGCATCGGGACCTCCTACGAGCAGTACTTC. It encodes CASSIGTSYEQYF. The full variable domain, in which reference TRBV5-4 and TRBJ2-7 provide the parts outside the CDR3, is ETGVTQSPTHLIKTRGQQVTLRCSSQSGHNTVSWYQQALGQGPQFIFQYYREEENGRGNFPPRFSGLQFPNYSSELNVNALELDDSALYLCASSIGTSYEQYFGPGTRLTVT.

The J gene is TRBJ2-5, the V gene TRBV5-1, with TRBD2 matching over 8 bases. Trimming cost V 7 bases and J 4 bases; bases outside gene matches: 9. Germline CDR1 reads SGHRS; CDR2 reads YFSETQ. The CDR3 is 14 amino acids. The CDR3 loop is CASQPGLAGETQYF. CDR3 coding DNA: TGCGCCAGCCAACCCGGGCTAGCGGGAGAGACCCAGTACTTC.

The CDR3 coding sequence is TGTGCCAGCAGTCAACAGGGTTACACTGAAGCTTTCTTT. It translates to CASSQQGYTEAFF. This chain uses TRBV12-3 or TRBV12-4 with TRBJ1-1, with a possible D match to TRBD1 (6 bases). The V and J ends lost 5 bases and 3 bases respectively, with 10 bases between them. The CDR3 has 13 amino acids.

The chain recombines TRBV6-4 with TRBJ1-5; D unresolved. Germline V gene data show CDR1 as MRHNA and CDR2 as SNTAGT. V shed 7 bases and J shed 4 bases, with 14 bases lying between them. The CDR3 runs 14 residues. This CDR3 reads CASIRVLPNQPQHF. As DNA, the CDR3 is TGTGCCAGCATCCGGGTCTTACCTAATCAGCCCCAGCATTTT.

This chain connects TRBV14 to TRBJ2-7; 8 bases agree with TRBD2. The V segment lost 1 base and the J segment 3 bases; nucleotides outside the gene matches: 8. The CDR3 is made up of 16 amino acids. Germline V gives CDR1 SGHDN, CDR2 FVKESK. This chain's CDR3 is CASSQGLATSGYEQYF. The CDR3 DNA follows: TGTGCCAGCAGCCAAGGTTTAGCCACTAGCGGCTACGAGCAGTACTTC.

The V call is TRBV29-1, the J call TRBJ2-3, with D perhaps matching TRBD2 (5 bases). The V and J ends lost 4 bases and 2 bases respectively, with 13 bases between them. CDR3 length: 14 residues. The germline V gene encodes CDR1 SQVTM and CDR2 ANQGSEA. As DNA, the CDR3 is TGCAGCGTTGTCCCAGCGGAGTCCACAGATACGCAGTATTTT. Translated, it gives CSVVPAESTDTQYF.

The rearrangement uses TRBV11-2 and TRBJ1-4; D perhaps matches TRBD1 (5 bases). CDR1 and CDR2 (germline): SGHAT, FQNNGV. This CDR3 region has 16 residues. The V end lost 5 bases, the J end lost 7 bases, and 20 bases lay between the germline ends. The CDR3 spells CASSQQPRAQGEKLFF. CDR3 nucleotide sequence: TGTGCCAGCAGCCAACAGCCACGGGCTCAGGGTGAAAAACTGTTTTTT.

This sequence joins TRBV7-2 and TRBJ1-4; 8 bases are shared with TRBD1. The V and J ends lost 5 bases and 1 base, in that order; junction bases with no gene match: 3. The CDR3 has 15 amino acids. Germline V lookup: CDR1 SGHTA, CDR2 FQGNSA. The CDR3 DNA is TGTGCCAGCAGCCGGGACAGGAGAACTAATGAAAAACTGTTTTTT. Its translation is CASSRDRRTNEKLFF. Full variable domain (remainder filled in from reference TRBV7-2 and TRBJ1-4): GAGVSQSPSNKVTEKGKDVELRCDPISGHTALYWYRQSLGQGLEFLIYFQGNSAPDKSGLPSDRFSAERTGGSVSTLTIQRTQQEDSAVYLCASSRDRRTNEKLFFGSGTQLSVL.

This chain links TRBV29-1 with TRBJ1-5, with D perhaps matching TRBD1 (6 bases). Trimming left V 5 bases short and J 3 bases short, with 11 bases between. The CDR3 runs to 13 residues. CDR1 is SQVTM and CDR2 is ANQGSEA in the germline V gene. The CDR3 here is CSVRGGLNQPQHF. In nucleotides, the CDR3 is TGCAGCGTTCGGGGGGGCCTCAATCAGCCCCAGCATTTT.

V gene TRBV7-9 combines with J gene TRBJ1-1; D remains unclear. This CDR3 spans 16 amino acids. Germline assignment: CDR1 SEHNR and CDR2 FQNEAQ (reference sequence). V lost 5 bases to trimming and J lost 1 base, with 17 bases between them. CDR3 residues: CASSPLRGPPNTEAFF. For the CDR3, the DNA is TGTGCCAGCAGCCCCTTGCGAGGTCCCCCGAACACTGAAGCTTTCTTT.

The V gene is TRBV5-1, the J gene TRBJ1-3; unclear D gene. The germline gives CDR1 SGHRS, CDR2 YFSETQ. Trimming removed 0 bases at V and 0 bases at J, with 10 bases between. This CDR3 comprises 16 residues. As DNA, the CDR3 is TGCGCCAGCAGCTTGGGTGTCAGCAGCTCTGGAAACACCATATATTTT. Encoded protein: CASSLGVSSSGNTIYF.

As regards this clone: An end of the junction differs from the germline gene, which may be a read error. The CDR3 DNA reads TGTGCTAGCAGCCCGGGGACAGGTGGAGAGACCCAGTACTTC. It specifies CASSPGTGGETQYF. The V gene is TRBV7-7, the J gene TRBJ2-5, with 8 bases aligning to TRBD1. Looked up from germline, CDR1 is SSHAT and CDR2 is FNYEAQ (reference sequence). The CDR3 length is 14 residues.